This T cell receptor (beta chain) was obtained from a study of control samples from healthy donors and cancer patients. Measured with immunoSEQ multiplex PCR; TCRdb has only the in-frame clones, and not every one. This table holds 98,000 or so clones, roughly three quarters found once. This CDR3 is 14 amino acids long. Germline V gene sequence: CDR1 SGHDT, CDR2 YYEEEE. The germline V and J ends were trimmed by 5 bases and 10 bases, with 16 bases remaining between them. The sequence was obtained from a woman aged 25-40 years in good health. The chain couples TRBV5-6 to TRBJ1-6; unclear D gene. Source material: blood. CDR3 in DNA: TGTGCCAGCAGTCCCGGACCCAGAGCCTCACCCCTCCACTTT. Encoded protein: CASSPGPRASPLHF.